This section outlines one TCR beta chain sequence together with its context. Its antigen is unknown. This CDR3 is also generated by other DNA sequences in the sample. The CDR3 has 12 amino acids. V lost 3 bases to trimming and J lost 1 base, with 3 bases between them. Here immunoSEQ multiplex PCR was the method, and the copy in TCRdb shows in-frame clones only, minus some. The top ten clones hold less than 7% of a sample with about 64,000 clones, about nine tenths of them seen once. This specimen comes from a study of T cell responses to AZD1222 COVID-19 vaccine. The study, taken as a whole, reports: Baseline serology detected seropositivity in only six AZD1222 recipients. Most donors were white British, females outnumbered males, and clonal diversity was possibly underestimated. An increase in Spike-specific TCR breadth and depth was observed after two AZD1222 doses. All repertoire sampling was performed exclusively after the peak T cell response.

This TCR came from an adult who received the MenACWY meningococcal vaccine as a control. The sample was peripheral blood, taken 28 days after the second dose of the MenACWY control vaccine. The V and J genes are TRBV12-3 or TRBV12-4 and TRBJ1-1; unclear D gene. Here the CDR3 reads CASSLGNTEAFF. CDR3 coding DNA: TGTGCCAGCAGTTTGGGGAACACTGAAGCTTTCTTT.